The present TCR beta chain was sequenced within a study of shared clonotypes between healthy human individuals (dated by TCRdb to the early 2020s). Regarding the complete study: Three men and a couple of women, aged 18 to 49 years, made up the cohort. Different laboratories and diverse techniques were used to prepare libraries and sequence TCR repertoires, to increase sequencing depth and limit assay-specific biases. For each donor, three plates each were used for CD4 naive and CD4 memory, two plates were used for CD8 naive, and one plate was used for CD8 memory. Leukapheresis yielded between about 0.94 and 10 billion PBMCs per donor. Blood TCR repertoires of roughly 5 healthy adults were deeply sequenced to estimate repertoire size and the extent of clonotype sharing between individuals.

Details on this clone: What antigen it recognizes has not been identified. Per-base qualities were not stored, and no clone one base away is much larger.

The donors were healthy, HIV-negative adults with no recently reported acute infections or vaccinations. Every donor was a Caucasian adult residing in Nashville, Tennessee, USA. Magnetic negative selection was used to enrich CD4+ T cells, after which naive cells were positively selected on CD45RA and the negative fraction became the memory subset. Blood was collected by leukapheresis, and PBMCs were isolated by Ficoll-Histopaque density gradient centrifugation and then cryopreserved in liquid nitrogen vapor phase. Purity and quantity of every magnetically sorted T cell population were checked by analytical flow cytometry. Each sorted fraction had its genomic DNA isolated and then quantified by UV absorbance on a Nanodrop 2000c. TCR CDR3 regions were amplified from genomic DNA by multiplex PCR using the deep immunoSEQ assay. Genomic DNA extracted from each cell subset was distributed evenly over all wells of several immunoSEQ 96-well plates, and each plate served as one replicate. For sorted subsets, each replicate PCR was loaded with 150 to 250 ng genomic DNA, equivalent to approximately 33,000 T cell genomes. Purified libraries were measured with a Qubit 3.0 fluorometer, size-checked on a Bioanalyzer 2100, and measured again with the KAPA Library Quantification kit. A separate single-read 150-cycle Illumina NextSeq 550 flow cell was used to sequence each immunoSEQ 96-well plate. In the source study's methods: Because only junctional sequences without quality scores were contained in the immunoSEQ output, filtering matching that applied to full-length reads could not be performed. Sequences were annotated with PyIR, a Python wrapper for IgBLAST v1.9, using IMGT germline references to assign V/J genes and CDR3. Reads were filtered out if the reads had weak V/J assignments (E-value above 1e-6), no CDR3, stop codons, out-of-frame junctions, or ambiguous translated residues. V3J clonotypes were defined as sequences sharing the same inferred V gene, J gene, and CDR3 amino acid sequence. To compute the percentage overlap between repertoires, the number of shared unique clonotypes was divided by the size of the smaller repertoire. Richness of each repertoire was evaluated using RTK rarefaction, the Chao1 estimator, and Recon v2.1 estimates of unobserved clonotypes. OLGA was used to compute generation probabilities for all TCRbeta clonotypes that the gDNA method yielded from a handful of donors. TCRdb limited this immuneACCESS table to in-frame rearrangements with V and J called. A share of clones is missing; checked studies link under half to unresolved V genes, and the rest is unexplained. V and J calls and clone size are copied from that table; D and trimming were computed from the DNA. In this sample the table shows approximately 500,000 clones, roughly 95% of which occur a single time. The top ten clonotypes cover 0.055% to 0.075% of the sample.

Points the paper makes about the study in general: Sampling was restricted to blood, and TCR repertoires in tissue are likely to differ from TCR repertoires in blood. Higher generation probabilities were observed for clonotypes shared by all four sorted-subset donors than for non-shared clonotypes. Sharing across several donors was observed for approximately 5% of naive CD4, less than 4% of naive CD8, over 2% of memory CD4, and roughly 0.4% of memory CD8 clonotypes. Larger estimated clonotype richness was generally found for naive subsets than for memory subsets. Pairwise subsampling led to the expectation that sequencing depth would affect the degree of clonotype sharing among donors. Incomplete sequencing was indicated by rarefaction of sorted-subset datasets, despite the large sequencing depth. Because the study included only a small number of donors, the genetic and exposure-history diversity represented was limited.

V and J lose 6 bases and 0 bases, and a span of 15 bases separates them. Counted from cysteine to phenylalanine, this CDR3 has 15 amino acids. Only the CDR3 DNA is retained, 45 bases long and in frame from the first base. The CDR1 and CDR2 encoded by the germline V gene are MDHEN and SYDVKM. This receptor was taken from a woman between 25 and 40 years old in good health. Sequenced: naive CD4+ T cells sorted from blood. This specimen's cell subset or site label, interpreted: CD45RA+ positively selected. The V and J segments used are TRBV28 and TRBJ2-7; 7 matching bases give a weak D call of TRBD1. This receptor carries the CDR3 CASRPGGPPSYEQYF. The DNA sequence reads TGTGCCAGCAGACCAGGGGGGCCTCCCTCCTACGAGCAGTACTTC.